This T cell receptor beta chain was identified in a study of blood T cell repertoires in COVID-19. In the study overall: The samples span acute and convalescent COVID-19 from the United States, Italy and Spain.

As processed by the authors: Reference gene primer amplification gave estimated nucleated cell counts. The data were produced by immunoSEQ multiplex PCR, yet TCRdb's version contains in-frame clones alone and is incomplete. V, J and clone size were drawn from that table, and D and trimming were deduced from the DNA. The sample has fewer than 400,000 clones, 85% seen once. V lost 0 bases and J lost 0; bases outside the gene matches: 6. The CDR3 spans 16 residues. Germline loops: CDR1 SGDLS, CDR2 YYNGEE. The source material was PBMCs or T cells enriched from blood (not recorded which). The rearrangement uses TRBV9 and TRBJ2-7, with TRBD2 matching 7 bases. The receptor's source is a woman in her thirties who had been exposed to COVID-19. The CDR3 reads CASSVGSGGGSYEQYF. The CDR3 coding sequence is TGTGCCAGCAGCGTAGGGTCGGGCGGGGGCTCCTACGAGCAGTACTTC.